These 5 T cell receptor beta chains were sequenced from one sample in a study of T cell responses to AZD1222 COVID-19 vaccine. Some clones are missing from TCRdb's copy, which holds only in-frame ones; the method was immunoSEQ multiplex PCR. The sample records 150,000 to 200,000 clones, 90% being singletons. Sequencing was performed on peripheral blood, taken on day 0 of AZD1222 vaccination. These TCRs come from an adult in good health.

The gene calls are TRBV27 and TRBJ1-5; tentatively, D is TRBD1 (5 bases). Trimming pared 6 bases from V and 2 bases from J, leaving 11 bases between. The CDR3 spans 14 residues. In germline, CDR1 is MNHEY, CDR2 SMNVEV (reference sequence). The CDR3 nucleotides read TGTGCCAGCAGACCAGGGACGGGCAATCAGCCCCAGCATTTT. Translated, it gives CASRPGTGNQPQHF.

V usage is TRBV7-2 and J usage is TRBJ1-5, with a weak D call TRBD1 (5 bases). Germline CDR1 SGHTA, CDR2 FQGNSA. Trimming pared 1 base from V and 9 bases from J, leaving 16 bases between. This CDR3 comprises 15 residues. CDR3 nucleotide sequence: TGTGCCAGCAGCTTAGAAGTCGGGGGGAATTTGCCCCAGCATTTT. Protein product: CASSLEVGGNLPQHF. The full variable domain, its missing parts supplied by reference TRBV7-2 and TRBJ1-5, is GAGVSQSPSNKVTEKGKDVELRCDPISGHTALYWYRQSLGQGLEFLIYFQGNSAPDKSGLPSDRFSAERTGGSVSTLTIQRTQQEDSAVYLCASSLEVGGNLPQHFGDGTRLSIL.

This clone has just one count. V usage is TRBV11-3 and J usage is TRBJ2-2; weak D call: TRBD2 (5 bases). Between the trimmed V and J ends, which lost 0 bases and 1 base, there was a span of 12 bases. Germline V gives CDR1 SGHNT, CDR2 YENEEA. The CDR3 is 17 amino acids. In DNA form, the CDR3 reads TGTGCCAGCAGCTTAGATACGAGGGTGCGGAACACCGGGGAGCTGTTTTTT. It is translated as CASSLDTRVRNTGELFF. Filled out from reference TRBV11-3 and TRBJ2-2, the complete variable domain reads EAGVVQSPRYKIIEKKQPVAFWCNPISGHNTLYWYLQNLGQGPELLIRYENEEAVDDSQLPKDRFSAERLKGVDSTLKIQPAELGDSAVYLCASSLDTRVRNTGELFFGEGSRLTVL.

The genes are TRBV3-1 (or the pseudogene TRBV3-2) and TRBJ1-2; 8 nucleotides match TRBD1. The CDR3 contains 15 residues. Per the germline V gene, CDR1 is LGHDT and CDR2 is YNNKEL (reference sequence). V shed 4 bases, J shed 5 bases, and the junction held 9 bases outside the gene matches. In nucleotides, the CDR3 is TGTGCCAGCAGCCCCGCCGGGACAGGAGTGTATGGCTACACCTTC. It specifies CASSPAGTGVYGYTF.

The CDR3 coding sequence is TGTGCCAGCAGTCCTGGACAGGGGGCCAGAGGCTACACCTTC. Residues: CASSPGQGARGYTF. The gene calls are TRBV6-5 and TRBJ1-2, with 11 positions matching TRBD1. The junction had 7 bases not matched to a gene; V was cut back by 5 bases and J by 8 bases. Germline loops: CDR1 MNHEY, CDR2 SVGAGI. The CDR3 covers 14 residues.